Listed below are T cell receptor beta chains from one sample, sequenced in a study of blood T cell repertoires in COVID-19. Assay: immunoSEQ multiplex PCR; the TCRdb copy retains only in-frame clones and omits some. The repertoire holds roughly 430,000 clones, with 88% as singletons. The specimen was PBMCs or T cells enriched from blood (not recorded which). These receptor sequences come from a woman in her thirties or forties with acute COVID-19. Each CDR3 is given with its conserved first and last residue. The D gene is left open where the match is weak. Not every row has a clone size; where given, it reads once, few, many or a size class.

J: TRBJ1-1
V: TRBV7-2
D: -
size: -
DNA: TGTGCCAGCAGCTTAGTCGGCAGGGCCATTTTAGCTTTCTTT
CDR3: CASSLVGRAILAFF

J: TRBJ1-1
V: TRBV4-1
D: -
size: -
DNA: TGCGCCAGCAGCCAACCCAGTTTGAGGAGGGTGAACACTGAAGCTTTCTTT
CDR3: CASSQPSLRRVNTEAFF

J: TRBJ1-3
V: TRBV15
D: -
size: once
DNA: TGTGCCACCAGCAGGCAAGGGGCTGGAAACACCATATATTTT
CDR3: CATSRQGAGNTIYF

J: TRBJ2-1
V: TRBV5-1
D: -
size: -
DNA: TGCGCCAGCAGCCGGGACATCTCCTACAATGAGCAGTTCTTC
CDR3: CASSRDISYNEQFF

J: TRBJ2-7
V: TRBV7-8
D: TRBD1
size: -
DNA: TGTGCCAGCAGCTTAGATACAGGGGGCTACGAGCAGTACTTC
CDR3: CASSLDTGGYEQYF

J: TRBJ2-2
V: TRBV11-2
D: TRBD2
size: -
DNA: TGTGCCAGCAGCTTAGGGGCTAGCGGGGGGGTAGAGCTGTTTTTT
CDR3: CASSLGASGGVELFF

J: TRBJ1-1
V: TRBV6-5
D: -
size: once
DNA: TGTGCCAGCAAAAAAGGGGTAGACATGAACACTGAAGCTTTCTTT
CDR3: CASKKGVDMNTEAFF

J: TRBJ1-1
V: TRBV6-1
D: -
size: -
DNA: TGTGCCAGCAGTGAACGGACAGTCAGCATCACTGAAGCTTTCTTT
CDR3: CASSERTVSITEAFF

J: TRBJ1-1
V: TRBV19
D: TRBD1
size: -
DNA: TGTGCCAGTAGTTTTACAGGGGGCGGCACTGAAGCTTTCTTT
CDR3: CASSFTGGGTEAFF

J: TRBJ2-7
V: TRBV11-3
D: TRBD2
size: few
DNA: TGTGCCAGCAGCCGAGGACTAGCGGAACACGAGCAGTACTTC
CDR3: CASSRGLAEHEQYF

J: TRBJ1-5
V: TRBV5-8
D: -
size: -
DNA: TGTGCCAGCCAGACATTCCAAGTATTGGGCAATCAGCCCCAGCATTTT
CDR3: CASQTFQVLGNQPQHF

J: TRBJ2-5
V: TRBV5-1
D: TRBD1
size: -
DNA: TGCGCCAGCAGCTTGGCGCATGAAACGGACAGGGGGCCGGAGACCCAGTACTTC
CDR3: CASSLAHETDRGPETQYF

J: TRBJ2-7
V: TRBV27
D: TRBD2
size: -
DNA: TGTGCCAGCAGTCCGATAGCGGGTCCCCGCGAGCAGTACTTC
CDR3: CASSPIAGPREQYF

J: TRBJ1-3
V: TRBV18
D: -
size: -
DNA: TGTGCCAGCTCACAAGGGAGGGAAGCTGGAAACACCATATATTTT
CDR3: CASSQGREAGNTIYF

J: TRBJ2-1
V: TRBV30
D: TRBD2
size: -
DNA: TGTGCCTGGAGTCCAGGACTAGCAGGCAATGAGCAGTTCTTC
CDR3: CAWSPGLAGNEQFF

J: TRBJ1-6
V: TRBV5-4
D: -
size: -
DNA: TGTGCCAGCAGCTCCCTCGGCCAGGGCCCCTTAACGAATTCACCCCTCCACTTT
CDR3: CASSSLGQGPLTNSPLHF

J: TRBJ2-3
V: TRBV12-3/TRBV12-4
D: -
size: -
DNA: TGTGCCAGCAGTTCCCAACTAGCCGGAACGCAGTATTTT
CDR3: CASSSQLAGTQYF

J: TRBJ1-2
V: TRBV10-3
D: TRBD1
size: -
DNA: TGTGCCATCGGACAGGGGGCGAGCGGCTACACCTTC
CDR3: CAIGQGASGYTF

J: TRBJ2-3
V: TRBV5-1
D: -
size: -
DNA: TGCGCCAGCAGCTTGGCTGCGGACACAGATACGCAGTATTTT
CDR3: CASSLAADTDTQYF

J: TRBJ2-1
V: TRBV4-2
D: TRBD1
size: -
DNA: TGTGCCAGCAGCCAATCCCACAGGGGGCCCACCTACAATGAGCAGTTCTTC
CDR3: CASSQSHRGPTYNEQFF

J: TRBJ1-5
V: TRBV6-5
D: TRBD1
size: -
DNA: TGTGCCAGCAGTTACGCTACAGGGGCGTTCAATCAGCCCCAGCATTTT
CDR3: CASSYATGAFNQPQHF

J: TRBJ2-1
V: TRBV7-9
D: TRBD2
size: -
DNA: TGTGCCAGCAGCGGACTAGCGGGGCTAGCCTACAATGAGCAGTTCTTC
CDR3: CASSGLAGLAYNEQFF

J: TRBJ1-5
V: TRBV29-1
D: -
size: -
DNA: TGCAGCGTTGAAGTTGCGGGGGTAGGGGAGCCCCAGCATTTT
CDR3: CSVEVAGVGEPQHF

J: TRBJ1-2
V: TRBV13
D: -
size: -
DNA: TGTGCCAGCAGCTTAACAGGAGATGGCTACACCTTC
CDR3: CASSLTGDGYTF

J: TRBJ1-4
V: TRBV5-6
D: TRBD1
size: -
DNA: TGTGCCAGCAGCGCGGACAGGGAAAATGAAAAACTGTTTTTT
CDR3: CASSADRENEKLFF

J: TRBJ1-4
V: TRBV24-1
D: -
size: -
DNA: TGTGCCACCAGTGTTGGCGGGGAAAGTAATGAAAAACTGTTTTTT
CDR3: CATSVGGESNEKLFF

J: TRBJ1-3
V: TRBV5-1
D: -
size: -
DNA: TGCGCCAGCAGCTTGGATCCGGTAGAAGCTGGAAACACCATATATTTT
CDR3: CASSLDPVEAGNTIYF

J: TRBJ2-1
V: TRBV11-3
D: TRBD1
size: few
DNA: TGTGCCAGCAGCTCCCGCGGACAGGATGGGGATGAGCAGTTCTTC
CDR3: CASSSRGQDGDEQFF

J: TRBJ1-1
V: TRBV11-2
D: -
size: once
DNA: TGTGCCAGCAGCTTACGGCGGGCACAAATGAACACTGAAGCTTTCTTT
CDR3: CASSLRRAQMNTEAFF

J: TRBJ2-2
V: TRBV4-1
D: TRBD2
size: -
DNA: TGCGCCAGCAGCCAAGTTAGCGGGGGGGGTGAGCTGTTTTTT
CDR3: CASSQVSGGGELFF

J: TRBJ2-5
V: TRBV7-6
D: TRBD2
size: -
DNA: TGTGCCAGCAGCTCAATACTAGCGGGGGGCGGAGAGACCCAGTACTTC
CDR3: CASSSILAGGGETQYF

J: TRBJ1-1
V: TRBV6-5
D: -
size: -
DNA: TGTGCCAGCAGACGGTACACTGAAGCTTTCTTT
CDR3: CASRRYTEAFF

J: TRBJ1-1
V: TRBV10-3
D: TRBD1
size: -
DNA: TGTGCCAGTCGACAGGGATCCACTGAAGCTTTCTTT
CDR3: CASRQGSTEAFF

J: TRBJ1-6
V: TRBV19
D: -
size: -
DNA: TGTGCCAGTAGTCCCCGTCAGGGTTGGGGCTATAATTCACCCCTCCACTTT
CDR3: CASSPRQGWGYNSPLHF

J: TRBJ2-7
V: TRBV19
D: TRBD2
size: once
DNA: TGTGCCAGTAAGGGACTAGGGGCCTCCGAGCAGTACTTC
CDR3: CASKGLGASEQYF

J: TRBJ2-3
V: TRBV5-1
D: TRBD2
size: few
DNA: TGCGCCAGCAGCCCATACCTAACTAGCGGGGGGAGCCCGGATACGCAGTATTTT
CDR3: CASSPYLTSGGSPDTQYF

J: TRBJ2-3
V: TRBV19
D: -
size: -
DNA: TGTGCCAGTAGTAATCTGGCCAGCACAGATACGCAGTATTTT
CDR3: CASSNLASTDTQYF

J: TRBJ2-5
V: TRBV20-1
D: TRBD1
size: -
DNA: TGCAGTGCTAGTTTACAGACAGGGCAAGAGACCCAGTACTTC
CDR3: CSASLQTGQETQYF

J: TRBJ2-5
V: TRBV10-1
D: TRBD1
size: -
DNA: TGCGCCAGCAGTGAGCGGGACAGGGCTTTTCGGGAGACCCAGTACTTC
CDR3: CASSERDRAFRETQYF

J: TRBJ2-7
V: TRBV29-1
D: -
size: -
DNA: TGCAGCGTGATCTATCCGGGACACTACGAGCAGTACTTC
CDR3: CSVIYPGHYEQYF

J: TRBJ1-1
V: TRBV7-2
D: -
size: -
DNA: TGTGCCAGCAGCTTTAATCTTCTGGCAGGGAACACTGAAGCTTTCTTT
CDR3: CASSFNLLAGNTEAFF

J: TRBJ2-3
V: TRBV4-1
D: -
size: -
DNA: TGCGCCAGCAGCCAAGATTGGTTCGGTGCAGATACGCAGTATTTT
CDR3: CASSQDWFGADTQYF

J: TRBJ1-1
V: TRBV5-1
D: TRBD1
size: -
DNA: TGCGCCAGCACCTCAGGACAGGGGAACACTGAAGCTTTCTTT
CDR3: CASTSGQGNTEAFF

J: TRBJ2-7
V: TRBV5-1
D: -
size: -
DNA: TGCGCCAGCAGCGGGCAAGTCGAGCAGTACTTC
CDR3: CASSGQVEQYF

J: TRBJ1-4
V: TRBV5-1
D: TRBD1
size: -
DNA: TGCGCCAGCAGCTTGTTCTCTGGGACAGGCAAAAGGGAAAAACTGTTTTTT
CDR3: CASSLFSGTGKREKLFF

J: TRBJ1-2
V: TRBV29-1
D: TRBD1
size: -
DNA: TGCAGCGTTGCAGGACAGGGCTATGGCTACACCTTC
CDR3: CSVAGQGYGYTF

J: TRBJ2-3
V: TRBV19
D: TRBD2
size: -
DNA: TGTGCCAGTAAGGGGCTAGCGGGGGGCTCAGATACGCAGTATTTT
CDR3: CASKGLAGGSDTQYF

J: TRBJ2-7
V: TRBV18
D: TRBD2
size: -
DNA: TGTGCCAGCTCACCTACTAGCGGAACCTCCTACGAGCAGTACTTC
CDR3: CASSPTSGTSYEQYF

J: TRBJ1-4
V: TRBV6-6
D: -
size: -
DNA: TGTGCCAGCAGTCCCCGGACTCTTCGTTTGACTAATGAAAAACTGTTTTTT
CDR3: CASSPRTLRLTNEKLFF

J: TRBJ1-2
V: TRBV5-1
D: -
size: -
DNA: TGCGCCAGCAGCTTGGCTACAGAGAACTATGGCTACACCTTC
CDR3: CASSLATENYGYTF

J: TRBJ2-1
V: TRBV3-1/TRBV3-2
D: TRBD1
size: -
DNA: TGTGCCAGCAGCCAAGACCTTAAGGGGGCTGACAATGAGCAGTTCTTC
CDR3: CASSQDLKGADNEQFF

J: TRBJ2-1
V: TRBV15
D: -
size: -
DNA: TGTGCCACCAGCAGAGTAATAGAGGTGCGGCAGTTCTTC
CDR3: CATSRVIEVRQFF

J: TRBJ1-2
V: TRBV19
D: TRBD1
size: -
DNA: TGTGCCAGTAGTATCTCCGGACAGGGTGGGGACTATGGCTACACCTTC
CDR3: CASSISGQGGDYGYTF

J: TRBJ1-1
V: TRBV2
D: -
size: -
DNA: TGTGCCAGCAGTCCAAACCTAGGGGTGGGCACTGAAGCTTTCTTT
CDR3: CASSPNLGVGTEAFF

J: TRBJ1-1
V: TRBV11-2
D: TRBD1
size: -
DNA: TGTGCCAGCAGCCAGGGACAGGGTGGGTCTGAAGCTTTCTTT
CDR3: CASSQGQGGSEAFF